What follows is one T cell receptor beta chain and its context. What it binds is unknown. CDR3 length: 14 residues. After removal of 6 bases from V and 3 bases from J, the junction contained 7 bases not matched to a gene. Germline CDR1 reads SNHLY; CDR2 reads FYNNEI. Healthy donors of bone marrow made up the group. Whereas donors were nominally healthy upon sampling, unrecorded immune exposures were probable. A multiplex PCR was run with 60 Vbeta primers and 13 Jbeta primers. Assay used: immunoSEQ multiplex PCR; TCRdb lists only in-frame clones, some missing. This sample has approximately 220,000 clones; around 76% occur once, and the top ten carry 0.6% to 0.65%. This sample was included in a study of cytomegalovirus exposure and HLA in healthy donors. Study results and limitations: TCR association rates varied by HLA locus in a later analysis, with DRB1 highest and HLA-C lowest. According to the study, around 180 TCR beta chains were cytomegalovirus-associated.

The rearrangement uses TRBV2 and TRBJ2-7, with 8 nucleotides matching TRBD1. Sequencing input: PBMCs. The receptor was derived from a man aged 18 to 29 in good health and CMV-seronegative. The CDR3 is CASRERQGSYEQYF. CDR3 bases: TGTGCCAGCAGAGAACGACAGGGGAGCTACGAGCAGTACTTC.